This T cell receptor (beta chain) was identified in a study of CD4 T cells in relation to SARS-CoV-2 and coronaviruses. Uncultured naive and memory CD4+ T cells supplied DNA for deep TCR-beta sequencing. Sequenced by immunoSEQ multiplex PCR; TCRdb stores in-frame clones only, minus some. The sample records just under 65,000 clones, about 94% being singletons. Regarding this clone: Its antigen is not identified.

Broader study findings: Monoreactive clones expanded significantly more to SARS-CoV-2 than crossreactive clones did.

V lost 5 bases to trimming and J lost 4 bases; unmatched junction nucleotides: 6. This CDR3 comprises 14 residues. Per the germline V gene, CDR1 is GTSNPN and CDR2 is SVGIG (reference sequence). The unexposed donors gave CD4+ T cells in about 2010-2019, prior to COVID-19. Cryopreserved PBMCs were CD4-enriched, then split into naive and memory cells. Specimen: naive CD4+ T cells from PBMCs. The sample's subset: naive CD4+ T cells isolated by negative enrichment. The source of this sequence is a human donor in good health. The gene calls are TRBV30 and TRBJ2-3; 10 bases align to TRBD1. CDR3 DNA sequence: TGTGCCTGGGCCAGACAGGGGGCGGCAGATACGCAGTATTTT. It yields the protein CAWARQGAADTQYF. The full variable domain, rest sourced from reference TRBV30 and TRBJ2-3, is SQTIHQWPATLVQPVGSPLSLECTVEGTSNPNLYWYRQAAGRGLQLLFYSVGIGQISSEVPQNLSASRPQDRQFILSSKKLLLSDSGFYLCAWARQGAADTQYFGPGTRLTVL.